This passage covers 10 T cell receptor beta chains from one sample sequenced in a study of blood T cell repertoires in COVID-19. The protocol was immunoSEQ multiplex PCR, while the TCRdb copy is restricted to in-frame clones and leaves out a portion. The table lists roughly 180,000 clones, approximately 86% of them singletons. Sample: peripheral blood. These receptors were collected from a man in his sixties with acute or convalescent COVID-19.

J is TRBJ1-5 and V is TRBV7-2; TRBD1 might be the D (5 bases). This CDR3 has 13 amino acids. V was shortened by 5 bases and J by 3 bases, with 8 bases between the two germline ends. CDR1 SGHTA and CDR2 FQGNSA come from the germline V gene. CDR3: CASSPTDNQPQHF. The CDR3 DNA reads TGTGCCAGCAGCCCGACAGACAATCAGCCCCAGCATTTT. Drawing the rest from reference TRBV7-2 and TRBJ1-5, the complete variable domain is GAGVSQSPSNKVTEKGKDVELRCDPISGHTALYWYRQSLGQGLEFLIYFQGNSAPDKSGLPSDRFSAERTGGSVSTLTIQRTQQEDSAVYLCASSPTDNQPQHFGDGTRLSIL.

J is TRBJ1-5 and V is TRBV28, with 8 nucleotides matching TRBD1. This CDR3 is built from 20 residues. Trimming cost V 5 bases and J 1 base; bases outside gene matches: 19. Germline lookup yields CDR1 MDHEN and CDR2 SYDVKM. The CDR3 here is CASSRTNLRDRRISNQPQHF. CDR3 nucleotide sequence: TGTGCCAGCAGTCGCACCAACTTGCGGGACAGGAGGATAAGCAATCAGCCCCAGCATTTT.

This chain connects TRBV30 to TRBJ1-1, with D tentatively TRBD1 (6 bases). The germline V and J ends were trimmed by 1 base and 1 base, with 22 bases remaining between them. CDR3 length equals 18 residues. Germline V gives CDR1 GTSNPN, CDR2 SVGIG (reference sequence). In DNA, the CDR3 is TGTGCCTGGAGTGACCAATTGAGGGGGACCCCCGGGAACACTGAAGCTTTCTTT. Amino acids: CAWSDQLRGTPGNTEAFF.

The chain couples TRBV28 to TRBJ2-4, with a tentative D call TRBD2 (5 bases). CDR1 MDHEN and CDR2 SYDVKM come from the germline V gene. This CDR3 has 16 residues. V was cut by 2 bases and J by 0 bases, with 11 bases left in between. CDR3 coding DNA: TGTGCCAGCAGTTTAGAAGGGAGAATAGCCAAAAACATTCAGTACTTC. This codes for CASSLEGRIAKNIQYF.

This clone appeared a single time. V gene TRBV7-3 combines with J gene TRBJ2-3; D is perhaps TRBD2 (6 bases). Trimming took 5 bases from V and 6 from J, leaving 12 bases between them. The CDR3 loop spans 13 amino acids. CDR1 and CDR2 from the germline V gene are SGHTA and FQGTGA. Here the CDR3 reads CASSPTRGDTQYF. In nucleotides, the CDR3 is TGTGCCAGCAGCCCTACACGGGGGGATACGCAGTATTTT.

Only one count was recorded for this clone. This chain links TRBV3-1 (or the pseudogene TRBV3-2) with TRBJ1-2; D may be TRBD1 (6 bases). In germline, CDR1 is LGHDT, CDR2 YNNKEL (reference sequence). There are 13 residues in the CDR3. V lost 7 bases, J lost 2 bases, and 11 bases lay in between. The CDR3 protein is CASNPTGNYGYTF. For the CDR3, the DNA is TGTGCCAGCAATCCAACAGGGAACTATGGCTACACCTTC.

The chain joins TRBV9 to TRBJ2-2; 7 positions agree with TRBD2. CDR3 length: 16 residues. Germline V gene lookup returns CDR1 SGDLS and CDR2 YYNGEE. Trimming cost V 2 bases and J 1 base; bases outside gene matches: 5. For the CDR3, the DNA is TGTGCCAGCAGCGTGCGGGGGACGGTGAACACCGGGGAGCTGTTTTTT. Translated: CASSVRGTVNTGELFF.

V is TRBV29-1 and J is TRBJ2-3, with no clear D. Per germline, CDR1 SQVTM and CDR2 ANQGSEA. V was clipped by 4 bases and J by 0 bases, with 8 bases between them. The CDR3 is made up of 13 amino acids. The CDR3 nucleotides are TGCAGCGTTGGCTTCAGAAGCACAGATACGCAGTATTTT. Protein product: CSVGFRSTDTQYF.

The CDR3 sequence is CASTQDRTAYEQYF. Written as DNA, the CDR3 is TGTGCCAGTACCCAAGACAGGACCGCCTACGAGCAGTACTTC. This sequence joins TRBV19 and TRBJ2-7, with D possibly matching TRBD1 (6 bases). The CDR3 contains 14 residues. V lost 7 bases and J lost 2, with 15 bases in between. Per the germline V gene, CDR1 is LNHDA and CDR2 is SQIVND (reference sequence).

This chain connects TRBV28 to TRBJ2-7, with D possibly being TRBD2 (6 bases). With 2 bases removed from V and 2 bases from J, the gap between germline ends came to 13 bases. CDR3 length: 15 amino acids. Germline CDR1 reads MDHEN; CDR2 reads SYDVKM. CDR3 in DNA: TGTGCCAGCAGTTTAGGAGGGGAGATAGCCTACGAGCAGTACTTC. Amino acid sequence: CASSLGGEIAYEQYF.